This T cell receptor beta chain emerged from a study of T cells in Graves' hyperthyroidism and ophthalmopathy. For the study at large: Pretreatment peripheral blood was obtained at initial diagnosis.

Authors of the study amplified TCR beta CDR3 regions from RNA transcripts. TCR CDR3 underwent first-round RT-PCR with the HTBI primer set. One entry per CDR3 protein, called by TCRdb with MiXCR from the multiplex PCR reads. There are 250,000 to 300,000 distinct CDR3 sequences in the sample; roughly 14% occur only once, and approximately 8.6% lies in the top ten. Concerning this clonotype: Its antigen is undetermined.

The germline gives CDR1 SEHNR, CDR2 FQNEAQ (reference sequence). The CDR3 length is 13 residues. Trimming removed 5 bases from V and 8 bases from J; junction bases left unmatched: 6. Study-level results: The model's output predicted ophthalmopathy at a median of roughly 6.9 months prior to onset.

Sample: blood. The sequence was obtained from a woman aged 25-40 years with Graves' hyperthyroidism that later progressed to Graves' ophthalmopathy. This rearrangement joins TRBV7-9 to TRBJ2-1, with 7 positions matching TRBD1. In nucleotides, the CDR3 is TGTGCCAGCAGCCCCGCCGGGACAGATGAGCAGTTCTTC. Encoded protein: CASSPAGTDEQFF.